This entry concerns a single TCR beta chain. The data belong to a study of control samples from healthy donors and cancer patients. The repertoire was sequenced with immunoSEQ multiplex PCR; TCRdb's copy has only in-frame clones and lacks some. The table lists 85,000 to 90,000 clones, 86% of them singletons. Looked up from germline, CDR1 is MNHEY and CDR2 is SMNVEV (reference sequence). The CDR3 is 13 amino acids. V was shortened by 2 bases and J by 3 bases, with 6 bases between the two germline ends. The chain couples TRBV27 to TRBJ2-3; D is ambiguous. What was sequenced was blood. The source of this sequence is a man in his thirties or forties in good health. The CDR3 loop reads CASSLKRTDTQYF. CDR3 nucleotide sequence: TGTGCCAGCAGTTTAAAGAGAACAGATACGCAGTATTTT.